Listed here are 29 T cell receptor beta chains from one sample, sequenced in a study of blood T cell repertoires in COVID-19 (TCRdb year 2020). Receptor amplification or capture employed the immunoSEQ multiplex PCR assay. Not all clones reach the TCRdb copy of this immuneACCESS table, which keeps in-frame sequences only. Checked studies attribute under half of the gap to unresolved V genes and leave the rest unexplained. Counted in this sample were about 170,000 clones; roughly 89% of them appeared once. The ten largest clonotypes hold around 3.5% of the sample. Input material: peripheral blood. The receptor set was obtained from a man between 18 and 29 years old with active or convalescent COVID-19.

The chain is built from TRBV6-5 and TRBJ1-4; D is perhaps TRBD1 (6 bases). There are 14 residues in the CDR3. The germline V gene has CDR1 MNHEY and CDR2 SVGAGI. Trimming removed 6 bases at V and 4 bases at J, with 12 bases between. The CDR3 DNA is TGTGCCAGCAGCCGAGGGGGTTTTAATGAAAAACTGTTTTTT. Residues: CASSRGGFNEKLFF.

CDR3 DNA: TGTGCCAGCAGTTTAACGGGACTAGCGGGAGGGAATGAGCAGTTCTTC. Protein product: CASSLTGLAGGNEQFF. The genes are TRBV27 and TRBJ2-1, with TRBD2 identical over 16 bases. J was trimmed by 7 bases and V by 2 bases; bases with no gene match: 2. The germline V gene encodes CDR1 MNHEY and CDR2 SMNVEV (reference sequence). The CDR3 length is 16 residues.

This chain links TRBV7-9 with TRBJ2-1; 8 bases fit TRBD2. The CDR3 spans 14 residues. Trimming removed 6 bases from V and 4 bases from J; junction bases left unmatched: 5. Germline V gene sequence: CDR1 SEHNR, CDR2 FQNEAQ (reference sequence). This chain's CDR3 is CASRTSGQYNEQFF. As DNA, the CDR3 is TGTGCCAGCAGAACTAGCGGACAGTACAATGAGCAGTTCTTC.

V and J are TRBV28 and TRBJ2-4; D ambiguous. The CDR3 totals 14 residues. V was shortened by 1 base and J by 7 bases, with 11 bases between the two germline ends. Germline loops: CDR1 MDHEN, CDR2 SYDVKM. The CDR3 bases are TGTGCCAGCAGTTTATTCTTTGGCGGTAACATTCAGTACTTC. Translated: CASSLFFGGNIQYF.

There are a few counts of this clone. V and J are TRBV15 and TRBJ1-6; unclear D gene. Trimming pared 0 bases from V and 0 bases from J, leaving 15 bases between. Germline CDR1 is LNHNV and CDR2 is YYDKDF (reference sequence). CDR3 length: 19 amino acids. The CDR3 region has the DNA TGTGCCACCAGCAGAGAAGAGGAGGTAAAAAGCTCCTATAATTCACCCCTCCACTTT. Translated, it gives CATSREEEVKSSYNSPLHF. Variable domain in full (rest from reference TRBV15 and TRBJ1-6): DAMVIQNPRYQVTQFGKPVTLSCSQTLNHNVMYWYQQKSSQAPKLLFHYYDKDFNNEADTPDNFQSRRPNTSFCFLDIRSPGLGDTAMYLCATSREEEVKSSYNSPLHFGNGTRLTVT.

This chain uses TRBV18 with TRBJ2-7; 7 bases line up with TRBD1. The V and J ends lost 6 bases and 3 bases, in that order; junction bases with no gene match: 11. From germline, CDR1 is KGHSH and CDR2 LQKENI. The CDR3 loop spans 15 amino acids. CDR3 residues: CASSPGQAEGYEQYF. Written as DNA, the CDR3 is TGTGCCAGCTCCCCAGGACAGGCCGAGGGCTACGAGCAGTACTTC.

This chain's CDR3 is CAISESERGGRDTGELFF. Written as DNA, the CDR3 is TGTGCCATCAGTGAGTCTGAGCGGGGGGGCCGGGACACCGGGGAGCTGTTTTTT. The chain uses TRBV10-3 and TRBJ2-2; 10 bases line up with TRBD2. J gave up 3 bases and V 0 bases, and 7 bases lay outside the gene matches. Germline lookup yields CDR1 ENHRY and CDR2 SYGVKD. This CDR3 spans 18 amino acids.

The chain has TRBV20-1 and TRBJ2-1; the match to TRBD2 covers 9 bases. Germline-derived CDR1 and CDR2 are DFQATT and SNEGSKA (reference sequence). The CDR3 sequence is 13 residues long. Trimming took 3 bases from V and 7 from J; bases not matched to a gene: 4. The CDR3 here is CSASPLAGNEQFF. In DNA form, the CDR3 reads TGCAGTGCTAGTCCCCTAGCGGGGAATGAGCAGTTCTTC.

CDR3 protein: CASSSTGLQPQHF. CDR3 coding DNA: TGTGCCAGCAGTTCAACAGGGCTTCAGCCCCAGCATTTT. This chain links TRBV12-3 or TRBV12-4 with TRBJ1-5, with a weak D call TRBD1 (6 bases). The CDR3 length is 13 residues. Trimming cost V 4 bases and J 6 bases, with 10 bases left between them.

The CDR3 sequence is CASSIGDQPQHF. Written as DNA, the CDR3 is TGTGCCAGCAGCATCGGAGATCAGCCCCAGCATTTT. This chain links TRBV28 with TRBJ1-5; D is uncertain. V was clipped by 6 bases and J by 5 bases, with 8 bases between them. Germline assignment: CDR1 MDHEN and CDR2 SYDVKM. The CDR3 loop spans 12 amino acids.

This sequence joins TRBV24-1 and TRBJ2-3; 8 nucleotides line up with TRBD1. Losses at the gene ends were 9 bases for V and 6 bases for J; bases not matched to a gene: 10. From germline, CDR1 is KGHDR and CDR2 SFDVKD. This CDR3 is built from 14 residues. The CDR3 DNA is TGTGCCACCGCCGAACCAGGGGGCGCGGATACGCAGTATTTT. Residues: CATAEPGGADTQYF.

The chain couples TRBV19 to TRBJ2-1; 9 nucleotides align to TRBD2. The CDR3 covers 16 residues. Germline trimming cut 4 bases from V and 0 bases from J; bases unmatched to any gene: 4. Germline V gene data show CDR1 as LNHDA and CDR2 as SQIVND (reference sequence). CDR3 loop: CASSRSAGGSYNEQFF. CDR3 coding DNA: TGTGCCAGTAGTAGATCAGCGGGGGGCTCCTACAATGAGCAGTTCTTC.

The chain's CDR3 is CASSEQGVPYEQYV. DNA for the CDR3: TGTGCCAGCAGCGAACAGGGGGTCCCCTACGAGCAGTACGTC. The chain couples TRBV7-8 to TRBJ2-7; 8 bases line up with TRBD1. This CDR3 region has 14 residues. Germline lookup yields CDR1 SGHVS and CDR2 FQNEAQ. J gave up 2 bases and V 5 bases, and 5 bases lay outside the gene matches.

This sequence joins TRBV10-3 and TRBJ1-2; unclear D gene. CDR1 ENHRY and CDR2 SYGVKD come from the germline V gene. Trimming removed 3 bases at V and 2 bases at J, with 13 bases between. CDR3 length: 15 residues. The CDR3 bases are TGTGCCATCAGTGATCTCACCGACGGGAACTATGGCTACACCTTC. Residues: CAISDLTDGNYGYTF.

This chain joins TRBV27 and TRBJ2-2; maybe TRBD1 (6 bases). Trimming cost V 6 bases and J 7 bases, with 6 bases left between them. Germline CDR1 reads MNHEY; CDR2 reads SMNVEV (reference sequence). The length of the CDR3 is 11 residues. The DNA for the CDR3 is TGTGCCAGCAGAGGGGGCGGGGAGCTGTTTTTT. It translates to CASRGGGELFF.

This clone was observed once. The chain couples TRBV4-1 to TRBJ2-2; 11 bases fit TRBD1. The CDR3 is made up of 15 amino acids. The J segment lost 7 bases and the V segment lost 4 bases, leaving 5 bases of the junction unmatched. Germline V gives CDR1 MGHRA, CDR2 YSYEKL. This CDR3 reads CASSPGQGAIGELFF. In DNA, the CDR3 is TGCGCCAGCAGCCCAGGACAGGGGGCGATCGGGGAGCTGTTTTTT.

This clone was detected only a few times. The DNA for the CDR3 is TGTGCCAGCAGCAACCGGACAGGGGTTTATGGCTACACCTTC. This translates into CASSNRTGVYGYTF. The chain is built from TRBV7-8 and TRBJ1-2, with TRBD1 matching over 9 bases. CDR1 and CDR2 (germline): SGHVS, FQNEAQ. V dropped 5 bases and J dropped 5; count of bases not matched to a gene: 6. The CDR3 is made up of 14 amino acids.

J is TRBJ1-5 and V is TRBV7-8; D unresolved. The CDR3 loop spans 13 amino acids. V lost 4 bases, J lost 4 bases, and 8 bases lay in between. CDR1 is SGHVS, CDR2 FQNEAQ, per germline. As DNA, the CDR3 is TGTGCCAGCAGCTGGGCCCAAAATCAGCCCCAGCATTTT. The encoded protein is CASSWAQNQPQHF. Based on the CDR3 plus reference TRBV7-8 and TRBJ1-5, the full variable domain is GAGVSQSPRYKVAKRGQDVALRCDPISGHVSLFWYQQALGQGPEFLTYFQNEAQLDKSGLPSDRFFAERPEGSVSTLKIQRTQQEDSAVYLCASSWAQNQPQHFGDGTRLSIL.

The genes are TRBV5-6 and TRBJ2-1; D remains unclear. Germline lookup yields CDR1 SGHDT and CDR2 YYEEEE. With 0 bases removed from V and 1 base from J, the gap between germline ends came to 5 bases. The CDR3 is 14 amino acids. The chain's CDR3 is CASSLGRSYNEQFF. CDR3 nucleotides: TGTGCCAGCAGCTTGGGTCGGTCCTACAATGAGCAGTTCTTC. The full variable domain, completed using reference TRBV5-6 and TRBJ2-1, is DAGVTQSPTHLIKTRGQQVTLRCSPKSGHDTVSWYQQALGQGPQFIFQYYEEEERQRGNFPDRFSGHQFPNYSSELNVNALLLGDSALYLCASSLGRSYNEQFFGPGTRLTVL.

The sample holds one count of this clone. The chain carries TRBV19 and TRBJ2-2, with 9 bases aligning to TRBD1. The CDR3 runs 15 residues. Germline lookup yields CDR1 LNHDA and CDR2 SQIVND (reference sequence). The trim removed 5 bases at V and 4 bases at J, leaving 5 bases unmatched. The CDR3 loop is CASSEQGAITGELFF. The DNA of the CDR3 is TGTGCCAGTAGTGAACAGGGGGCTATCACCGGGGAGCTGTTTTTT. Full variable domain (rest looked up from reference TRBV19 and TRBJ2-2): DGGITQSPKYLFRKEGQNVTLSCEQNLNHDAMYWYRQDPGQGLRLIYYSQIVNDFQKGDIAEGYSVSREKKESFPLTVTSAQKNPTAFYLCASSEQGAITGELFFGEGSRLTVL.

This clone was detected only a few times. V is TRBV7-9 and J is TRBJ1-2, with TRBD1 matching over 10 bases. V trimming: 4 bases; J trimming: 5 bases; junction bases outside the gene matches: 4. Looked up from germline, CDR1 is SEHNR and CDR2 is FQNEAQ (reference sequence). There are 14 residues in the CDR3. DNA for the CDR3: TGTGCCAGCAGCTCTTGGGGACAGGGGTATGGCTACACCTTC. This codes for CASSSWGQGYGYTF.

This clone was seen a single time. The chain carries TRBV3-1 (or the pseudogene TRBV3-2) and TRBJ1-2; 11 bases match TRBD1. Germline assignment: CDR1 LGHDT and CDR2 YNNKEL (reference sequence). CDR3 length: 16 amino acids. The V segment lost 2 bases and the J segment 5 bases; nucleotides outside the gene matches: 7. CDR3 protein: CASSQRGTGGLYGYTF. CDR3 coding DNA: TGTGCCAGCAGCCAAAGGGGGACAGGGGGATTATATGGCTACACCTTC.

V gene TRBV10-1 combines with J gene TRBJ1-1; D possibly corresponds to TRBD1 (6 bases). V lost 2 bases and J 8 bases, leaving 12 bases between the germline ends. The CDR3 contains 13 residues. Germline CDR1 and CDR2: WNHNN and SYGVQD (reference sequence). The CDR3: CASSEPGRGEAFF. CDR3 sequence (DNA): TGCGCCAGCAGTGAGCCGGGAAGGGGGGAAGCTTTCTTT.

V gene TRBV24-1 combines with J gene TRBJ2-4; D not resolved. The CDR3 has 14 residues. Trimming took 9 bases from V and 0 from J, leaving 11 bases between them. The germline gives CDR1 KGHDR, CDR2 SFDVKD. The CDR3 nucleotides are TGTGCCACCTTTGAAACAGTAGCCAAAAACATTCAGTACTTC. Amino acid sequence: CATFETVAKNIQYF.

The chain is built from TRBV4-1 and TRBJ1-1, with D perhaps TRBD1 (5 bases). V gave up 1 base and J gave up 1 base, with 10 bases separating them. The V gene's germline CDR1 is MGHRA and CDR2 YSYEKL. The CDR3 is 15 residues long. Written as DNA, the CDR3 is TGCGCCAGCAGCCAAGGGGATACAGGGAACACTGAAGCTTTCTTT. Translation: CASSQGDTGNTEAFF.

CDR3 DNA sequence: TGTGCCAGCAGCCCTCCGGGACAAGGGCGGAATTCACCCCTCCACTTT. Translated, it gives CASSPPGQGRNSPLHF. The genes are TRBV7-9 and TRBJ1-6, with D perhaps matching TRBD1 (6 bases). There are 16 residues in the CDR3. CDR1 and CDR2 from the germline V gene are SEHNR and FQNEAQ (reference sequence). The V end was cut by 5 bases, the J end by 7 bases, with 18 bases between.

The CDR3 bases are TGTGCCAGCAGCCCGGTCCGGAACACCGGGGAGCTGTTTTTT. Encoded protein: CASSPVRNTGELFF. The chain combines TRBV14 with TRBJ2-2; D unresolved. Germline CDR1 and CDR2: SGHDN and FVKESK. CDR3 length equals 14 residues. The V end was cut by 4 bases, the J end by 1 base, with 7 bases between.

This clone came up a few times. The CDR3 region is CASSESEKLFF. In nucleotides, the CDR3 is TGTGCCAGCAGTGAGAGTGAAAAACTGTTTTTT. The chain uses TRBV2 and TRBJ1-4, with D uncertain. From germline, CDR1 is SNHLY and CDR2 FYNNEI. CDR3 length: 11 residues. The V gene lost 3 bases and the J gene lost 7 bases, with 3 bases spanning the gap.

V usage is TRBV15 and J usage is TRBJ1-1; possibly TRBD1 for D (6 bases). This CDR3 is 16 amino acids long. The V gene lost 7 bases and the J gene lost 1 base, with 19 bases spanning the gap. Germline V gene lookup returns CDR1 LNHNV and CDR2 YYDKDF (reference sequence). Here the CDR3 DNA reads TGTGCCACCAACAGCCCTCGGACAGAAGCGAACACTGAAGCTTTCTTT. Translating gives CATNSPRTEANTEAFF.